This entry is about one T cell receptor beta chain. V was pared by 6 bases and J by 6 bases, with 11 bases between. The CDR3 sequence is 12 residues long. The data belong to a study of T cells in Graves' hyperthyroidism and ophthalmopathy. Amplified regions were TCR beta CDR3 sequences from RNA transcripts. A set of HTBI primers served as the primers for a first-round RT-PCR of the TCR CDR3. TCRdb analysed the multiplex PCR reads with MiXCR anew, one entry per CDR3 protein. The profile shows about 500,000 distinct CDR3 sequences, 40% to 50% of them singletons. J is TRBJ2-5 and V is TRBV12-3 or TRBV12-4; either TRBD1 or TRBD2 may fit D (5 bases each). Sequenced sample: peripheral blood or thyroid tissue (not recorded which). This sequence originates from an adult woman with Graves' disease, either hyperthyroidism or ophthalmopathy (not recorded which). The CDR3 reads CASREGIQTQYF. In DNA form, the CDR3 reads TGTGCCAGCAGAGAGGGGATCCAGACCCAGTACTTC.